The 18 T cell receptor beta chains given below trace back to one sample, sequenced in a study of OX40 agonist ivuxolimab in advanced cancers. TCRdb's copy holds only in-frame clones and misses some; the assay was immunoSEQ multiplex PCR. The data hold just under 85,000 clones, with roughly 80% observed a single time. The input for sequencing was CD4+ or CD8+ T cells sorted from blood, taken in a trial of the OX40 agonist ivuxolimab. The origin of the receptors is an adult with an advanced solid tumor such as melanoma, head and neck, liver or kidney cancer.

The CDR3 coding sequence is TGCGCCAGCAGCAGTCAGGGGGCAACTTACGAGCAGTACTTC. It yields the protein CASSSQGATYEQYF. The chain employs TRBV5-1 and TRBJ2-7; 8 bases agree with TRBD1. The CDR3 loop spans 14 amino acids. Germline values: CDR1 SGHRS, CDR2 YFSETQ. Losses at the gene ends were 4 bases for V and 4 bases for J; bases not matched to a gene: 7.

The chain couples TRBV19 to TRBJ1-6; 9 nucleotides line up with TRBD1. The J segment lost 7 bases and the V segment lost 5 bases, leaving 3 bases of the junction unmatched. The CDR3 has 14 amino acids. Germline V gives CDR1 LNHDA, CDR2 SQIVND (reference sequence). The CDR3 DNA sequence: TGTGCCAGTAGTTTGGACAGGGGAAATTCACCCCTCCACTTT. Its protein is CASSLDRGNSPLHF.

CDR3 nucleotide sequence: TGTGCCGGGTTGAGGACTAGCGGCACTTGGGACACCGGGGAGCTGTTTTTT. Its translation: CAGLRTSGTWDTGELFF. The chain employs TRBV21-1 and TRBJ2-2; no check of the table's D call, TRBD2, against the DNA was made. TRBV21-1 is an annotated pseudogene. The CDR3 totals 17 residues.

This chain's CDR3 is CASSYGQQEQFF. As DNA, the CDR3 is TGTGCCAGCAGTTACGGGCAGCAGGAACAGTTCTTC. The chain combines TRBV6-5 with TRBJ2-1; D is uncertain. The V end lost 2 bases, the J end lost 13 bases, and 12 bases lay between the germline ends. The germline V gene has CDR1 MNHEY and CDR2 SVGAGI. The CDR3 loop spans 12 amino acids.

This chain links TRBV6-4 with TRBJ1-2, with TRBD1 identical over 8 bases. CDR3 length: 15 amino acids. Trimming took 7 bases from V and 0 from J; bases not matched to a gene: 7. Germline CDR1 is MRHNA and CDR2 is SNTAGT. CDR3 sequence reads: CASKGQAASNYGYTF. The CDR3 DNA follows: TGTGCCAGCAAGGGACAGGCGGCTTCTAACTATGGCTACACCTTC.

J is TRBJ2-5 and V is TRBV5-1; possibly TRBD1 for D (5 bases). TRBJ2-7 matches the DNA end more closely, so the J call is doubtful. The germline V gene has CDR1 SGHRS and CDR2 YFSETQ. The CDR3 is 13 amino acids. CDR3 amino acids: CASSRTGYYEQYF. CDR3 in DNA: TGCGCCAGCAGCCGCACAGGATATTACGAGCAGTACTTC.

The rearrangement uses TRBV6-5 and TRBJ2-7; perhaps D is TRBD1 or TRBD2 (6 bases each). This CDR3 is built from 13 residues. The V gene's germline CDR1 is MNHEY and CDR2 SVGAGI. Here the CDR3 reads CASSVGGVYEQYV. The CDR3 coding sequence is TGCGCCAGCAGTGTCGGGGGCGTTTACGAGCAGTACGTC.

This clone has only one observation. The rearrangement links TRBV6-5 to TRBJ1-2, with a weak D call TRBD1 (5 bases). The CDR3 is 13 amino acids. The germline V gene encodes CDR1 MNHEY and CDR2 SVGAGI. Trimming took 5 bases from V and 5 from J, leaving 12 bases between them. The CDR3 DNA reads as TGTGCCAGCAGTCGACAGCCACGTTATGGCTACACCTTC. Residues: CASSRQPRYGYTF.

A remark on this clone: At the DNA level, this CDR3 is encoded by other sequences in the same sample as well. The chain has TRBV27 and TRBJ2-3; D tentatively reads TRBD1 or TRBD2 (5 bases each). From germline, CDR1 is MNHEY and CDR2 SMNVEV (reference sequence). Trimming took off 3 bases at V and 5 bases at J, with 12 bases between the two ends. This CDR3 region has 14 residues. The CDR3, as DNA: TGTGCCAGCAGTTTTGAAGGGGCGGGAGATACGCAGTATTTT. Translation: CASSFEGAGDTQYF.

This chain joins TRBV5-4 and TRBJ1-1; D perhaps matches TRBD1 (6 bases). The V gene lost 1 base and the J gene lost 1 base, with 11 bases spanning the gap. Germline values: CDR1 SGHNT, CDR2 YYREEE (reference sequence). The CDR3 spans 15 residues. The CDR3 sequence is CASSLMVRGNTEAFF. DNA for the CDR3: TGTGCCAGCAGCTTGATGGTCAGGGGGAACACTGAAGCTTTCTTT. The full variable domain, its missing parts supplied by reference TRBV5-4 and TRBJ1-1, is ETGVTQSPTHLIKTRGQQVTLRCSSQSGHNTVSWYQQALGQGPQFIFQYYREEENGRGNFPPRFSGLQFPNYSSELNVNALELDDSALYLCASSLMVRGNTEAFFGQGTRLTVV.

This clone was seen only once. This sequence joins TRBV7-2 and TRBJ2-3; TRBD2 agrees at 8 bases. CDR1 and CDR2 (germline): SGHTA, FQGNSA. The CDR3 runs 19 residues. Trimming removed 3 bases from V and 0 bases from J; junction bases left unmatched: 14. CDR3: CASSFSSVAGRGSTDTQYF. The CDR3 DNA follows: TGTGCCAGCAGCTTCTCCTCCGTAGCGGGGAGGGGGAGCACAGATACGCAGTATTTT.

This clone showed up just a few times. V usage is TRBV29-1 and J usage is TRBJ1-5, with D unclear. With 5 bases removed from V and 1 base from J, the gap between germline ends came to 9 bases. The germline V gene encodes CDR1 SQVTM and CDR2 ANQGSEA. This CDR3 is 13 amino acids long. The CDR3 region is CSVRVSSNQPQHF. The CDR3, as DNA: TGCAGCGTTCGGGTGTCAAGCAATCAGCCCCAGCATTTT.

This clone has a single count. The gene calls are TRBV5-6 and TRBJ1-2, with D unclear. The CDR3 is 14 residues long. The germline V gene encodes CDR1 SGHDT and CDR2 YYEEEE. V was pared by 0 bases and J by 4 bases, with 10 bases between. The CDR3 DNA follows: TGTGCCAGCAGCTTGGTTTCCGGGAGCTATGGCTACACCTTC. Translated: CASSLVSGSYGYTF.

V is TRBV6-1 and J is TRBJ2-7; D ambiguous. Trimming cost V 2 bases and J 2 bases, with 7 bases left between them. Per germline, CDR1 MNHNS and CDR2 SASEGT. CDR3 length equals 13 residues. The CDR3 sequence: CASSEKGAYEQYF. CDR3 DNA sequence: TGTGCCAGCAGTGAAAAAGGAGCCTACGAGCAGTACTTC.

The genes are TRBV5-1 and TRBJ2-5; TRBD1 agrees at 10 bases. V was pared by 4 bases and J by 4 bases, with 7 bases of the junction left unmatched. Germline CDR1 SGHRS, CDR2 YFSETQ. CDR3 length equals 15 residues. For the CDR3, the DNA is TGCGCCAGCAGCGCGGGGGACAGGGGATCAGAGACCCAGTACTTC. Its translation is CASSAGDRGSETQYF.

This CDR3 is CASSGGLAAYNEQFF. In nucleotides, the CDR3 is TGTGCCAGTAGTGGAGGACTAGCGGCCTACAATGAGCAGTTCTTC. The rearrangement uses TRBV19 and TRBJ2-1; 10 nucleotides agree with TRBD2. The CDR3 extends over 15 amino acids. The V gene end was trimmed by 5 bases and the J gene end by 2 bases; junction bases not matched to a gene: 3. From germline, CDR1 is LNHDA and CDR2 SQIVND (reference sequence).

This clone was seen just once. This CDR3 reads CASSLGPHNEQFF. CDR3 in DNA: TGTGCCAGCAGTTTAGGGCCCCACAATGAGCAGTTCTTC. The V gene is TRBV27, the J gene TRBJ2-1; no clear D. The CDR3 length is 13 residues. The ends were cut back, 2 bases at V and 5 bases at J, with 7 bases in the middle. Germline V lookup: CDR1 MNHEY, CDR2 SMNVEV (reference sequence).

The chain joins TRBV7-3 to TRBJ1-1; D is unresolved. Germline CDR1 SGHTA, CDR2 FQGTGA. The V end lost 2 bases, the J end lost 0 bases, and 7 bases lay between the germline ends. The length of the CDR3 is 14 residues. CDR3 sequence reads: CASSLRPLNTEAFF. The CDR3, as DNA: TGTGCCAGCAGCTTACGGCCCTTGAACACTGAAGCTTTCTTT. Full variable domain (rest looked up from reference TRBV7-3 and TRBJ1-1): GAGVSQTPSNKVTEKGKYVELRCDPISGHTALYWYRQSLGQGPEFLIYFQGTGAADDSGLPNDRFFAVRPEGSVSTLKIQRTERGDSAVYLCASSLRPLNTEAFFGQGTRLTVV.